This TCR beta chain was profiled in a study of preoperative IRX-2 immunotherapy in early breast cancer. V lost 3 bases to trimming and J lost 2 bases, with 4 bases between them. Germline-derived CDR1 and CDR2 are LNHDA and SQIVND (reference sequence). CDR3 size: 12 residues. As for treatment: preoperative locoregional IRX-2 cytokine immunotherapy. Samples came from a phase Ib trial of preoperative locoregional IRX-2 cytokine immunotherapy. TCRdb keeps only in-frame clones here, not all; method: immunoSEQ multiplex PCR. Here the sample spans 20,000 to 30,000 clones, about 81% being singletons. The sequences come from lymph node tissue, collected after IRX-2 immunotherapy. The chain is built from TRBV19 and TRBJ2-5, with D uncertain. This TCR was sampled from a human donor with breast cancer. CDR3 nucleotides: TGTGCCAGTAGTATCGGACAAGAGACCCAGTACTTC. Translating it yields CASSIGQETQYF.